This paragraph covers one T cell receptor (beta chain) sequence. The germline V gene encodes CDR1 SGDLS and CDR2 YYNGEE. The CDR3 runs to 13 residues. Trimming pared 3 bases from V and 9 bases from J, leaving 14 bases between. The data stem from a study of identical twins. Using its own MiXCR run on the 5' RACE reads, TCRdb lists one record per CDR3 protein. Here the sample spans fewer than 900,000 distinct CDR3 sequences, about 20% being singletons. The sample was also linked to a second study, of T cells expressing NK-cell markers.

The specimen was PBMCs. The chain links TRBV9 to TRBJ2-3; D uncertain. The receptor comes from a woman aged 18 to 35 in good health. The CDR3 here is CASSAVRNPTQYF. The CDR3 nucleotides read TGTGCCAGCAGCGCAGTACGAAACCCCACGCAGTATTTT.